The 17 T cell receptor beta chains listed next were all sequenced from one sample in a study of identical twins. TCRdb reprocessed the 5' RACE reads with MiXCR, giving one entry per CDR3 protein. The sample gives roughly 260,000 distinct CDR3 sequences, 6% to 8.5% of which show up once; roughly 5% is in the top ten. The sample also formed part of further work on yellow fever vaccine responses in identical twins.

Sequencing was performed on CD8+ T cells sorted from blood. The receptors stem from a woman aged 18-35 years in good health.

This rearrangement joins TRBV9 to TRBJ1-1, with D hard to call. This CDR3 has 14 residues. V was trimmed by 0 bases and J by 4 bases, leaving 10 bases between them. Looked up from germline, CDR1 is SGDLS and CDR2 is YYNGEE. The CDR3 reads CASSVGAGATEAFF. The CDR3 DNA reads TGTGCCAGCAGCGTAGGGGCAGGAGCCACTGAAGCTTTCTTT.

This clonotype has only a few counts. This chain connects TRBV7-9 to TRBJ2-1; D is perhaps TRBD2 (6 bases). Trimming left V 4 bases short and J 10 bases short, with 17 bases between. This CDR3 spans 14 amino acids. Germline CDR1 SEHNR, CDR2 FQNEAQ (reference sequence). The CDR3 region is CASSYGLPPAEQFF. The CDR3 coding sequence is TGTGCCAGCAGCTACGGACTACCGCCGGCGGAGCAGTTCTTC.

This clonotype occurred many times. The V call is TRBV5-1, the J call TRBJ1-5; 7 bases line up with TRBD1. Germline V gene sequence: CDR1 SGHRS, CDR2 YFSETQ. V shed 4 bases and J 3 bases; nucleotides not matched to a gene: 7. The CDR3 loop spans 15 amino acids. For the CDR3, the DNA is TGCGCCAGCAGCACGGGGACAGCCGACAATCAGCCCCAGCATTTT. Protein product: CASSTGTADNQPQHF.

J is TRBJ2-7 and V is TRBV28; D uncertain. This CDR3 has 14 amino acids. V was clipped by 7 bases and J by 2 bases, with 15 bases between them. CDR1 and CDR2 (germline): MDHEN, SYDVKM. This chain's CDR3 is CASTPGLLPYEQYF. CDR3 nucleotides: TGTGCCAGCACCCCGGGCCTTTTACCCTACGAGCAGTACTTC.

This clonotype was seen many times. J is TRBJ1-2 and V is TRBV7-9; 7 bases align to TRBD1. In germline, CDR1 is SEHNR, CDR2 FQNEAQ (reference sequence). The CDR3 is 13 amino acids. The J segment lost 4 bases and the V segment lost 5 bases, leaving 4 bases of the junction unmatched. The CDR3 bases are TGTGCCAGCAGCCCCGGGACAGTCTATGGCTACACCTTC. Its translation is CASSPGTVYGYTF.

The sample holds a few counts of this clonotype. The gene calls are TRBV25-1 and TRBJ1-3; tentatively, D is TRBD1 (6 bases). Trimming left V 4 bases short and J 0 bases short, with 16 bases between. The length of the CDR3 is 17 residues. Germline values: CDR1 MGHDK, CDR2 SYGVNS. CDR3 bases: TGTGCCAGCAGTGGGGGGCGGTGGCCCGACTCTGGAAACACCATATATTTT. It specifies CASSGGRWPDSGNTIYF.

V gene TRBV3-1 combines with J gene TRBJ2-4; TRBD2 might be the D (7 bases). This CDR3 has 17 amino acids. Germline V gives CDR1 LGHDT, CDR2 YNNKEL (reference sequence). V was clipped by 4 bases and J by 0 bases, with 16 bases between them. CDR3 bases: TGTGCCAGCAGCCCCGGAGGGGGGGGTGTAGCCAAAAACATTCAGTACTTC. As protein: CASSPGGGGVAKNIQYF. The full variable domain, in which reference TRBV3-1 and TRBJ2-4 provide the parts outside the CDR3, is DTAVSQTPKYLVTQMGNDKSIKCEQNLGHDTMYWYKQDSKKFLKIMFSYNNKELIINETVPNRFSPKSPDKAHLNLHINSLELGDSAVYFCASSPGGGGVAKNIQYFGAGTRLSVL.

This clonotype was counted at least ten times. V and J are TRBV4-1 and TRBJ1-1; D call uncertain. The V end was cut by 2 bases, the J end by 5 bases, with 21 bases between. In germline, CDR1 is MGHRA, CDR2 YSYEKL. The CDR3 covers 17 residues. CDR3 sequence reads: CASSQSVVARWSTEAFF. CDR3 sequence (DNA): TGCGCCAGCAGCCAAAGTGTAGTTGCACGCTGGTCTACTGAAGCTTTCTTT.

This clonotype was detected only a few times. The chain joins TRBV13 to TRBJ2-2; D uncertain. The CDR3 length is 12 residues. CDR1 is PRHDT and CDR2 is FYEKMQ in the germline V gene (reference sequence). The V and J ends lost 6 bases and 6 bases respectively, with 8 bases between them. CDR3 nucleotide sequence: TGTGCCAGCAGATCAAACCCCGGGGAGCTGTTTTTT. It yields the protein CASRSNPGELFF.

This chain uses TRBV20-1 with TRBJ2-3, with D perhaps matching TRBD1 or TRBD2 (6 bases each). Germline values: CDR1 DFQATT, CDR2 SNEGSKA (reference sequence). CDR3 length equals 13 residues. The CDR3 DNA is TGCAGACCCCAAGGGGGGAGGACAGATACGCAGTATTTT. Its translation: CRPQGGRTDTQYF.

This clonotype appeared a few times. This sequence joins TRBV29-1 and TRBJ2-1, with 11 bases fitting TRBD2. The V gene's germline CDR1 is SQVTM and CDR2 ANQGSEA. This CDR3 is 17 amino acids long. Trimming took 6 bases from V and 0 from J; bases not matched to a gene: 10. CDR3 nucleotides: TGCAGCGTGGACTACGGGACTAGCGGTTTCTCCTACAATGAGCAGTTCTTC. Its protein is CSVDYGTSGFSYNEQFF.

This clonotype has a handful of counts. The genes are TRBV6-1 and TRBJ2-1, with 13 positions matching TRBD2. With V trimmed by 5 bases and J by 8 bases, 9 bases remained unmatched. Looked up from germline, CDR1 is MNHNS and CDR2 is SASEGT. This CDR3 is 16 amino acids long. This CDR3 reads CASSIILAGGLDEQFF. The CDR3 region has the DNA TGTGCCAGCAGTATAATACTAGCGGGAGGGCTCGATGAGCAGTTCTTC.

This clonotype has at least ten counts. The CDR3 loop is CASSYSTGRSEAFF. The CDR3 coding sequence is TGTGCCAGCAGTTACTCGACAGGGAGGTCTGAAGCTTTCTTT. The V call is TRBV6-5, the J call TRBJ1-1, with TRBD1 identical over 7 bases. The V and J ends lost 0 bases and 6 bases, in that order; junction bases with no gene match: 4. The CDR3 spans 14 residues. Germline-derived CDR1 and CDR2 are MNHEY and SVGAGI.

The chain couples TRBV28 to TRBJ2-1, with 12 positions matching TRBD2. The V gene end was trimmed by 6 bases and the J gene end by 5 bases; junction bases not matched to a gene: 5. The CDR3 sequence is 15 residues long. Germline V gives CDR1 MDHEN, CDR2 SYDVKM. The DNA of the CDR3 is TGTGCCAGCAGCCGGACTAGCGGGACCAACAATGAGCAGTTCTTC. Its translation: CASSRTSGTNNEQFF.

This chain uses TRBV6-5 with TRBJ2-2; 7 bases align to TRBD2. The V gene end was trimmed by 1 base and the J gene end by 5 bases; junction bases not matched to a gene: 4. The CDR3 has 15 amino acids. Per germline, CDR1 MNHEY and CDR2 SVGAGI. The CDR3 DNA reads TGTGCCAGCAGTTACTTGTCTAGCGGTACCGGGGAGCTGTTTTTT. The encoded protein is CASSYLSSGTGELFF.

The rearrangement uses TRBV11-2 and TRBJ1-1, with 9 bases lining up with TRBD1. Germline V lookup: CDR1 SGHAT, CDR2 FQNNGV. CDR3 length: 15 residues. With V trimmed by 5 bases and J by 1 base, 5 bases remained unmatched. The CDR3 nucleotides read TGTGCCAGCAGCGTGGGACAGGGAGAGAACACTGAAGCTTTCTTT. Translating it yields CASSVGQGENTEAFF.

This clonotype was picked up many times. This sequence joins TRBV20-1 and TRBJ2-7; no reliable D call. CDR1 and CDR2 (germline): DFQATT, SNEGSKA (reference sequence). The CDR3 has 12 amino acids. The V and J ends lost 2 bases and 1 base respectively, with 6 bases between them. The DNA of the CDR3 is TGCAGTGCTAGAATGGAATCCTACGAGCAGTACGTC. This codes for CSARMESYEQYV.